This T cell receptor beta chain appears in the sequencing data of a study of blood T cell repertoires in COVID-19. Across the study: Specimens from acute and convalescent COVID-19 originated in the United States, Italy and Spain.

The repertoire was sequenced with immunoSEQ multiplex PCR; TCRdb's copy has only in-frame clones and lacks some. Seen here are 130,000 or so clones, 84% observed once, and the top ten hold around 1.4%. V was pared by 2 bases and J by 4 bases, with 11 bases of the junction left unmatched. CDR1 is MNHEY, CDR2 SVGEGT, per germline. The CDR3 sequence is 17 residues long. The genes are TRBV6-2 or TRBV6-3 and TRBJ2-1; 7 bases match TRBD2. Specimen: peripheral blood. The clonotype was recovered from a man aged 55-75 years with acute or convalescent COVID-19. CDR3: CASSYGPGGTMYNEQFF. CDR3 bases: TGTGCCAGCAGTTACGGTCCGGGAGGAACCATGTACAATGAGCAGTTCTTC.